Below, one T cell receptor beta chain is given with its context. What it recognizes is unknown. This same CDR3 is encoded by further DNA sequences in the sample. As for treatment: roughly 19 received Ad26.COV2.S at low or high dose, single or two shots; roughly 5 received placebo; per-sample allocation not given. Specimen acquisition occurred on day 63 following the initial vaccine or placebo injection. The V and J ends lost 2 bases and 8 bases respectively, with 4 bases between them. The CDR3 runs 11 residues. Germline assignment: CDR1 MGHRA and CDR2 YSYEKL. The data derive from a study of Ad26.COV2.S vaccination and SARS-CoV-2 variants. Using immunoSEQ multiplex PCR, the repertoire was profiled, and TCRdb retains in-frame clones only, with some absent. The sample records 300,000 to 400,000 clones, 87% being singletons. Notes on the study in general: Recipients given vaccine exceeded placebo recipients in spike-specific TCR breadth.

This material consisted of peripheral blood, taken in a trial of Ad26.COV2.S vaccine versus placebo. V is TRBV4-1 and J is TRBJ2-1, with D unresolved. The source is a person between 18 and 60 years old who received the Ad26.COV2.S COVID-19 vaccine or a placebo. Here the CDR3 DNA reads TGCGCCAGCAGCCAAAGAGATGAGCAGTTCTTC. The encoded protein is CASSQRDEQFF.